This T cell receptor (beta chain) was obtained from a study of blood T cell repertoires in COVID-19. Study context: Italy, Spain and the United States were the sources of the convalescent and acute COVID-19 samples. PBMCs, B-cell-depleted T cells, or T cells were the source of the cDNA or gDNA that made up the material.

This clone is a singleton in its sample. Its ends do not fully match the called genes, so a read error is possible. Study processing details: Researchers report that nucleated cell counts were estimated from reference gene primer amplification. Method: immunoSEQ multiplex PCR; TCRdb's copy keeps in-frame clones and lacks some. That table furnishes V, J and clone size, whereas the DNA furnished D and trimming. The sample yields about 240,000 clones, about 85% seen once. The clonotype comes from a woman aged 55-70 years with active or convalescent COVID-19. Input material: peripheral blood.

The CDR3 DNA follows: TGTGCCAGCAGCATAGCGGGGGGGTACAATGAGCAGTTCTTC. Protein: CASSIAGGYNEQFF. V gene TRBV7-2 combines with J gene TRBJ2-1, with 11 bases fitting TRBD2. The CDR3 is 14 amino acids. Germline CDR1 reads SGHTA; CDR2 reads FQGNSA.